Below, 32 T cell receptor beta chains from the same sample are listed, as sequenced in a study of T cell repertoires in cytomegalovirus infection. TCRdb reanalysed the reads using MiXCR and keeps one entry per CDR3 protein. Of more than 250,000 distinct CDR3 sequences listed, around 25% are singletons. Their recognized antigens are unknown. Material: cultured PBMCs, obtained from culture after CMV antigen stimulation. These receptors were obtained from a human donor in good health (CMV status not recorded). Some clones in this sample may be carry-over from other donors' samples.

This rearrangement joins TRBV2 to TRBJ1-1; TRBD1 matches at 7 bases. Trimming removed 7 bases from V and 1 base from J; junction bases left unmatched: 9. CDR1 and CDR2 (germline): SNHLY, FYNNEI. The CDR3 runs to 15 residues. DNA for the CDR3: TGTGCCAGCAACGATCCGGGACAGCCGAACACTGAAGCTTTCTTT. This translates into CASNDPGQPNTEAFF.

This clonotype was picked up one time. V usage is TRBV4-3 and J usage is TRBJ2-7; a possible D gene is TRBD2 (6 bases). There are 15 residues in the CDR3. CDR1 is LGHNA and CDR2 is YSLEER in the germline V gene. Deletions cut 1 base from V and 4 bases from J, with 14 bases between. CDR3 bases: TGCGCCAGCAGCCAAGGTCAGGGAGGAGGATACGAGCAGTACTTC. Translating gives CASSQGQGGGYEQYF.

This clonotype was seen only a few times. The chain recombines TRBV7-9 with TRBJ1-2; D unclear. The germline CDR1 and CDR2 sequences are SEHNR and FQNEAQ (reference sequence). V dropped 2 bases and J dropped 6 bases, with 7 bases sitting between them. This CDR3 has 12 residues. The CDR3 spells CASSLFQDGYTF. DNA of the CDR3: TGTGCCAGCAGCTTATTCCAGGATGGCTACACCTTC.

There are many counts of this clonotype. The chain is built from TRBV7-2 and TRBJ2-3; possibly TRBD2 for D (7 bases). The germline V gene has CDR1 SGHTA and CDR2 FQGNSA. The CDR3 sequence is 15 residues long. The V end lost 6 bases, the J end lost 0 bases, and 13 bases lay between the germline ends. CDR3 sequence (DNA): TGTGCCAGCAGATTTGGGGGGGCTAGCACAGATACGCAGTATTTT. Translated: CASRFGGASTDTQYF.

This clonotype has more than one count but fewer than ten. The chain uses TRBV6-5 and TRBJ1-1; D perhaps matches TRBD1 (6 bases). Trimming left V 6 bases short and J 3 bases short, with 17 bases between. The CDR3 totals 15 residues. CDR1 is MNHEY, CDR2 SVGAGI, per germline. The CDR3 DNA sequence: TGTGCCAGCAGACCTAGACAGGAGGCGGACACTGAAGCTTTCTTT. It yields the protein CASRPRQEADTEAFF.

The rearrangement uses TRBV7-9 and TRBJ1-3; D is unclear. Germline-derived CDR1 and CDR2 are SEHNR and FQNEAQ (reference sequence). The CDR3 is 15 residues long. Trimming took off 5 bases at V and 4 bases at J, with 15 bases between the two ends. The CDR3, as DNA: TGTGCCAGCAGCCCAGATAGTTCTACGGGAAACACCATATATTTT. Translation: CASSPDSSTGNTIYF.

The chain is built from TRBV12-3 or TRBV12-4 and TRBJ1-6; D perhaps matches TRBD1 (5 bases). V dropped 1 base and J dropped 4 bases, with 5 bases sitting between them. The CDR3 is made up of 14 amino acids. CDR3 amino acids: CASSLGTYNSPLHF. The CDR3, as DNA: TGTGCCAGCAGTTTAGGGACATATAATTCACCCCTCCACTTT.

The genes are TRBV9 and TRBJ2-3; 13 bases match TRBD2. Losses at the gene ends were 3 bases for V and 7 bases for J; bases not matched to a gene: 8. There are 16 residues in the CDR3. The germline V gene has CDR1 SGDLS and CDR2 YYNGEE. CDR3 DNA sequence: TGTGCCAGCAGCGCAGGACTAGCGGGAGTTGAAAATACGCAGTATTTT. Translation gives CASSAGLAGVENTQYF.

In its sample, this clonotype was seen many times. The V and J genes are TRBV7-2 and TRBJ2-3; D gene uncertain. The germline V and J ends were trimmed by 0 bases and 2 bases, with 9 bases remaining between them. This CDR3 is built from 15 residues. CDR1 and CDR2 (germline): SGHTA, FQGNSA. The CDR3 bases are TGTGCCAGCAGCTTAGCGGGGATTCCCACAGATACGCAGTATTTT. This translates into CASSLAGIPTDTQYF.

This chain joins TRBV11-2 and TRBJ2-7, with D unclear. Per the germline V gene, CDR1 is SGHAT and CDR2 is FQNNGV. The V gene lost 1 base and the J gene lost 4 bases, with 8 bases spanning the gap. The CDR3 sequence is 13 residues long. The CDR3, as DNA: TGTGCCAGCAGCTTAGTTTATCCATACGAGCAGTACGTC. Protein product: CASSLVYPYEQYV.

This clonotype was seen repeatedly, ten times or more. The V gene is TRBV7-2, the J gene TRBJ2-1; D unresolved. Per germline, CDR1 SGHTA and CDR2 FQGNSA. The CDR3 spans 14 residues. V lost 2 bases to trimming and J lost 3 bases, with 8 bases between them. CDR3 bases: TGTGCCAGCAGCTTATCGGGCGGCTACAATGAGCAGTTCTTC. Amino acid sequence: CASSLSGGYNEQFF.

This clonotype was observed a few times. The chain is built from TRBV7-3 and TRBJ2-3; D may be TRBD2 (8 bases). V lost 6 bases to trimming and J lost 1 base, with 17 bases between them. There are 16 residues in the CDR3. Germline CDR1 and CDR2: SGHTA and FQGTGA. DNA of the CDR3: TGTGCCAGCAGTCCAGGGGGACTAGGGGGCACAGATACGCAGTATTTT. Translated: CASSPGGLGGTDTQYF.

This clonotype has only a few counts. The V and J genes are TRBV9 and TRBJ2-3; D possibly corresponds to TRBD2 (5 bases). V lost 0 bases, J lost 2 bases, and 10 bases lay in between. The CDR3 is 15 amino acids. The V gene's germline CDR1 is SGDLS and CDR2 YYNGEE. CDR3 sequence (DNA): TGTGCCAGCAGCGTAGTAGGACTTAACACAGATACGCAGTATTTT. Its translation: CASSVVGLNTDTQYF.

In its sample, this clonotype was seen many times. J is TRBJ1-5 and V is TRBV7-2; no clear D. CDR1 is SGHTA and CDR2 is FQGNSA in the germline V gene. V was cut by 3 bases and J by 2 bases, with 8 bases left in between. The CDR3 covers 14 residues. DNA for the CDR3: TGTGCCAGCAGCTTCAGTGCGGGCAATCAGCCCCAGCATTTT. Amino acids: CASSFSAGNQPQHF.

This clonotype was detected only once. The chain recombines TRBV6-2 or TRBV6-3 with TRBJ2-7; 8 positions agree with TRBD1. Losses at the gene ends were 6 bases for V and 3 bases for J; bases not matched to a gene: 13. There are 16 residues in the CDR3. In germline, CDR1 is MNHEY, CDR2 SVGEGT. The CDR3 bases are TGTGCCAGCAGCAACCTCGCCCGGACAGGGCACTACGAGCAGTACGTC. Amino acid sequence: CASSNLARTGHYEQYV.

This clonotype appeared a few times. This chain uses TRBV7-2 with TRBJ2-5; 7 nucleotides agree with TRBD2. CDR3 size: 14 residues. V lost 3 bases, J lost 5 bases, and 6 bases stayed unmatched. Germline assignment: CDR1 SGHTA and CDR2 FQGNSA. The CDR3 DNA is TGTGCCAGCAGCTTCTCGACTAGCTGGGAGACCCAGTACTTC. It translates to CASSFSTSWETQYF.

This clonotype showed up many times. The chain is built from TRBV7-2 and TRBJ1-1; the D is unclear. The CDR3 runs to 14 residues. V was cut by 6 bases and J by 0 bases, with 11 bases left in between. Germline loops: CDR1 SGHTA, CDR2 FQGNSA. In DNA, the CDR3 is TGTGCCAGCAGTGGGTCTCTATTGAACACTGAAGCTTTCTTT. Translated, it gives CASSGSLLNTEAFF. Variable domain in full (rest from reference TRBV7-2 and TRBJ1-1): GAGVSQSPSNKVTEKGKDVELRCDPISGHTALYWYRQSLGQGLEFLIYFQGNSAPDKSGLPSDRFSAERTGGSVSTLTIQRTQQEDSAVYLCASSGSLLNTEAFFGQGTRLTVV.

The DNA of the CDR3 is TGTGCCAGCAGGCCTTCGGGACAGGGCTTGACGGGGCAGTTCTTC. Translating it yields CASRPSGQGLTGQFF. The genes are TRBV12-3 or TRBV12-4 and TRBJ2-1; TRBD1 agrees at 9 bases. V shed 6 bases, J shed 12 bases, and the junction held 15 bases outside the gene matches. The length of the CDR3 is 15 residues.

This clonotype has a handful of counts. The V and J genes are TRBV7-8 and TRBJ1-2; D is uncertain. The V end was cut by 3 bases, the J end by 8 bases, with 25 bases between. The CDR3 covers 17 residues. Germline V lookup: CDR1 SGHVS, CDR2 FQNEAQ. The CDR3 region is CASSFLFRQSAAVGYTF. CDR3 coding DNA: TGTGCCAGCAGCTTTCTTTTTCGTCAGAGCGCCGCGGTCGGCTACACCTTC. Full variable domain (remainder filled in from reference TRBV7-8 and TRBJ1-2): GAGVSQSPRYKVAKRGQDVALRCDPISGHVSLFWYQQALGQGPEFLTYFQNEAQLDKSGLPSDRFFAERPEGSVSTLKIQRTQQEDSAVYLCASSFLFRQSAAVGYTFGSGTRLTVV.

This clonotype was counted a few times. The V call is TRBV7-8, the J call TRBJ2-1; D gene unclear. Trimming took 0 bases from V and 8 from J, leaving 11 bases between them. The CDR3 totals 14 residues. The germline gives CDR1 SGHVS, CDR2 FQNEAQ. The CDR3 protein is CASSLAPGVDEQFF. DNA of the CDR3: TGTGCCAGCAGCTTAGCGCCTGGGGTCGATGAGCAGTTCTTC.

This clonotype was seen many times. The chain uses TRBV7-8 and TRBJ2-1; TRBD1 might be the D (7 bases). V lost 7 bases to trimming and J lost 0 bases, with 16 bases between them. Germline V gene sequence: CDR1 SGHVS, CDR2 FQNEAQ. The CDR3 has 16 residues. The CDR3: CASTDTGDSSYNEQFF. In DNA form, the CDR3 reads TGTGCCAGCACGGATACAGGGGACTCCTCCTACAATGAGCAGTTCTTC.

Comment on this clonotype: The CDR3 carries no conserved terminal phenylalanine or tryptophan, so it likely arises from a read error. CDR3 sequence: CASSRTPETQYL. CDR3 nucleotide sequence: TGTGCCAGCAGCCGAACCCCTGAGACCCAGTACCTC. This chain connects TRBV7-9 to TRBJ2-5; the D is unclear. Germline V CDR1 and CDR2: SEHNR, FQNEAQ (reference sequence). CDR3 size: 12 residues. V lost 5 bases to trimming and J lost 5 bases, with 9 bases between them.

This clonotype was counted between two and nine times. This sequence joins TRBV19 and TRBJ2-1; 9 nucleotides agree with TRBD2. Germline values: CDR1 LNHDA, CDR2 SQIVND (reference sequence). V shed 2 bases and J 9 bases; nucleotides not matched to a gene: 8. This CDR3 has 15 residues. CDR3 DNA sequence: TGTGCCAGTAGTATATTGGCGGGAGGGCCAAGTGAGCAGTTCTTC. Encoded protein: CASSILAGGPSEQFF. The full variable domain, with the rest looked up from reference TRBV19 and TRBJ2-1, is DGGITQSPKYLFRKEGQNVTLSCEQNLNHDAMYWYRQDPGQGLRLIYYSQIVNDFQKGDIAEGYSVSREKKESFPLTVTSAQKNPTAFYLCASSILAGGPSEQFFGPGTRLTVL.

This clonotype was recorded a few times. The rearrangement links TRBV6-5 to TRBJ1-6, with a possible D match to TRBD1 (5 bases). CDR3 length equals 17 residues. Trimming stripped 6 bases from V and 5 bases from J, with 20 bases between. Germline V gene lookup returns CDR1 MNHEY and CDR2 SVGAGI. The CDR3 DNA is TGTGCCAGCAGGAGGGGTGGACAACTATCTAATAATTCACCCCTCCACTTT. The encoded protein is CASRRGGQLSNNSPLHF.

This clonotype was recorded many times. J is TRBJ2-1 and V is TRBV6-5, with 11 nucleotides matching TRBD1. The CDR3 loop spans 15 amino acids. CDR1 is MNHEY, CDR2 SVGAGI, per germline. The V and J ends lost 6 bases and 6 bases, in that order; junction bases with no gene match: 7. The CDR3: CASSHRGQGGNEQFF. CDR3 nucleotides: TGTGCCAGCAGCCATAGGGGACAGGGGGGCAATGAGCAGTTCTTC.

This clonotype was detected only a few times. The gene calls are TRBV7-9 and TRBJ2-7, with TRBD1 matching over 7 bases. CDR3 length: 14 residues. Germline-derived CDR1 and CDR2 are SEHNR and FQNEAQ (reference sequence). V lost 5 bases and J lost 3; bases outside the gene matches: 7. As DNA, the CDR3 is TGTGCCAGCAGCGAACCGGGACAGTACTACGAGCAGTACTTC. It encodes CASSEPGQYYEQYF.

This chain joins TRBV6-2 or TRBV6-3 and TRBJ2-1; 9 positions agree with TRBD2. V lost 4 bases, J lost 7 bases, and 11 bases stayed unmatched. The CDR3 sequence is 16 residues long. The germline V gene has CDR1 MNHEY and CDR2 SVGEGT. CDR3 in DNA: TGTGCCAGCAGTTCCTTAGCGGGAGTTGTGTGGAATGAGCAGTTCTTC. It codes for CASSSLAGVVWNEQFF.

This clonotype showed up many times. This chain joins TRBV7-2 and TRBJ2-7, with 7 bases identical to TRBD2. Per the germline V gene, CDR1 is SGHTA and CDR2 is FQGNSA. CDR3 size: 15 residues. With 2 bases clipped from V and 2 bases from J, the junction kept 6 bases outside the gene matches. The CDR3 is CASSLIRDYTYEQYV. The DNA of the CDR3 is TGTGCCAGCAGCTTAATTCGGGACTATACCTACGAGCAGTACGTC.

This chain links TRBV12-3 or TRBV12-4 with TRBJ2-3; 7 bases align to TRBD2. J gave up 5 bases and V 5 bases, and 7 bases lay outside the gene matches. The CDR3 is 14 amino acids. This CDR3 reads CASSPGLQEDTQYF. In nucleotides, the CDR3 is TGTGCCAGCAGTCCGGGACTACAAGAAGATACGCAGTATTTT.

This clonotype turned up a few times. The chain recombines TRBV5-4 with TRBJ2-6; no clear D. The germline V gene has CDR1 SGHNT and CDR2 YYREEE (reference sequence). There are 16 residues in the CDR3. Trimming cost V 0 bases and J 0 bases, with 7 bases left between them. The CDR3 protein is CASSLVWGSGANVLTF. CDR3 DNA sequence: TGTGCCAGCAGCTTGGTTTGGGGCTCTGGGGCCAACGTCCTGACTTTC.

This clonotype was seen ten or more times. The CDR3 region has the DNA TGTGCCAGCAGCACCGGCTGGGGGAATGAGCAGTTCTTC. Residues: CASSTGWGNEQFF. This rearrangement joins TRBV7-2 to TRBJ2-1; tentatively, D is TRBD1 or TRBD2 (5 bases each). The CDR3 extends over 13 amino acids. Germline V lookup: CDR1 SGHTA, CDR2 FQGNSA. V gave up 5 bases and J gave up 7 bases, with 12 bases separating them.

This CDR3 is CASSWGLAGLNEQFF. As DNA, the CDR3 is TGTGCCAGCAGCTGGGGACTAGCGGGACTCAATGAGCAGTTCTTC. The chain joins TRBV5-6 to TRBJ2-1, with TRBD2 matching 13 bases. The CDR3 contains 15 residues. CDR1 is SGHDT and CDR2 is YYEEEE in the germline V gene. V was pared by 3 bases and J by 6 bases, with 3 bases of the junction left unmatched.